These 3 T cell receptor beta chains share one sample of origin, sequenced in a study of blood T cell repertoires in COVID-19. TCRdb keeps only in-frame clones here, not all; method: immunoSEQ multiplex PCR. The sample holds fewer than 150,000 clones, roughly 81% seen once. The specimen sequenced was peripheral blood. The receptors stem from a man aged 40-49 years with acute or convalescent COVID-19.

This chain joins TRBV5-8 and TRBJ1-1, with TRBD1 identical over 7 bases. The CDR3 consists of 14 residues. The germline gives CDR1 SGHTS, CDR2 YDEGEE. Trimming took 4 bases from V and 5 from J; bases not matched to a gene: 8. CDR3 sequence reads: CASSLRAGGTEAFF. The DNA for the CDR3 is TGTGCCAGCAGCCTACGCGCAGGGGGGACTGAAGCTTTCTTT.

The J gene is TRBJ2-2, the V gene TRBV11-2; D remains ambiguous. Germline CDR1 SGHAT, CDR2 FQNNGV. Trimming removed 0 bases from V and 6 bases from J, with 5 bases in between. This CDR3 is 13 amino acids long. CDR3 sequence (DNA): TGTGCCAGCAGCTTAGAAGGAGCCGGGGAGCTGTTTTTT. It specifies CASSLEGAGELFF. Full variable domain (rest looked up from reference TRBV11-2 and TRBJ2-2): EAGVAQSPRYKIIEKRQSVAFWCNPISGHATLYWYQQILGQGPKLLIQFQNNGVVDDSQLPKDRFSAERLKGVDSTLKIQPAKLEDSAVYLCASSLEGAGELFFGEGSRLTVL.

The rearrangement uses TRBV20-1 and TRBJ1-5; 7 positions agree with TRBD1. The CDR3 is 17 amino acids. Unmatched junction bases numbered 13, after V lost 3 bases and J lost 2 bases. CDR1 and CDR2 from the germline V gene are DFQATT and SNEGSKA (reference sequence). Written as DNA, the CDR3 is TGCAGTGCTAGTATTACTGACAGGGAACGAGGCAATCAGCCCCAGCATTTT. Amino acid sequence: CSASITDRERGNQPQHF.